The rows below give T cell receptor beta chains drawn from one sample of a study of shared clonotypes between healthy human individuals. Profiling relied on immunoSEQ multiplex PCR, and the TCRdb table lists in-frame clones only, not all of them. The sample lists about 2.1 million clones; roughly 95% were seen once. Sequencing was carried out using naive CD8+ T cells from PBMCs. Source of these receptors: a man between 18 and 35 years old in good health. Some clones in this sample may be carry-over from other donors' samples. The CDR3 runs from the conserved cysteine through the conserved F or W. A D gene is named only where the DNA matches it firmly. Clone size is given for some rows only: seen once, a few or many times, or a class if the clone is expanded.

D gene: TRBD1
V gene: TRBV19
clone size: once
J gene: TRBJ1-2
CDR3 protein: CASNDREDGYTF
CDR3 DNA: TGTGCCAGTAACGACAGGGAAGATGGCTACACCTTC

D gene: -
V gene: TRBV30
clone size: -
J gene: TRBJ2-7
CDR3 protein: CAWEEGRDTYEQYF
CDR3 DNA: TGTGCCTGGGAAGAGGGACGGGACACCTACGAGCAGTACTTC

D gene: -
V gene: TRBV21-1
clone size: -
J gene: TRBJ2-2
CDR3 protein: CASSNDLQGGTGELFF
CDR3 DNA: TGTGCCAGCAGCAACGACTTACAGGGTGGCACCGGGGAGCTGTTTTTT

D gene: -
V gene: TRBV4-1
clone size: -
J gene: TRBJ1-5
CDR3 protein: CASSPNPPGGNQPQHF
CDR3 DNA: TGCGCCAGCAGCCCAAACCCTCCAGGGGGCAATCAGCCCCAGCATTTT

D gene: TRBD1
V gene: TRBV27
clone size: -
J gene: TRBJ2-1
CDR3 protein: CASSLGTDYNEQFF
CDR3 DNA: TGTGCCAGCAGTTTGGGGACAGACTACAATGAGCAGTTCTTC

D gene: -
V gene: TRBV9
clone size: once
J gene: TRBJ2-2
CDR3 protein: CASSLNKNTGELFF
CDR3 DNA: TGTGCCAGCAGCCTTAACAAGAACACCGGGGAGCTGTTTTTT

D gene: TRBD1
V gene: TRBV7-9
clone size: few
J gene: TRBJ1-1
CDR3 protein: CASSYRDSLNTEAFF
CDR3 DNA: TGTGCCAGCAGCTATCGGGACAGTTTGAACACTGAAGCTTTCTTT

D gene: -
V gene: TRBV9
clone size: -
J gene: TRBJ1-1
CDR3 protein: CASSVEPGATEAFF
CDR3 DNA: TGTGCCAGCAGCGTAGAACCGGGGGCGACTGAAGCTTTCTTT

D gene: TRBD1
V gene: TRBV5-4
clone size: few
J gene: TRBJ2-7
CDR3 protein: CASSLPGQGDYEQYF
CDR3 DNA: TGTGCCAGCAGCCTGCCGGGACAGGGGGACTACGAGCAGTACTTC

D gene: -
V gene: TRBV15
clone size: -
J gene: TRBJ1-6
CDR3 protein: CATSPAPPDNYNSPLHF
CDR3 DNA: TGTGCCACCAGCCCGGCCCCCCCGGACAACTATAATTCACCCCTCCACTTT

D gene: -
V gene: TRBV5-4
clone size: -
J gene: TRBJ2-2
CDR3 protein: CASSHLGVAGELFF
CDR3 DNA: TGTGCCAGCAGCCACCTGGGGGTCGCCGGGGAGCTGTTTTTT

D gene: -
V gene: TRBV30
clone size: -
J gene: TRBJ2-7
CDR3 protein: CAWDLGVYEQYF
CDR3 DNA: TGTGCCTGGGACTTGGGGGTCTACGAGCAGTACTTC

D gene: -
V gene: TRBV30
clone size: -
J gene: TRBJ2-3
CDR3 protein: CAWSVPGEGADTQYF
CDR3 DNA: TGTGCCTGGAGTGTACCAGGGGAGGGGGCAGATACGCAGTATTTT

D gene: -
V gene: TRBV6-1
clone size: -
J gene: TRBJ2-1
CDR3 protein: CASSAGRRDEQFF
CDR3 DNA: TGTGCCAGCAGTGCTGGACGAAGAGATGAGCAGTTCTTC

D gene: -
V gene: TRBV7-3
clone size: -
J gene: TRBJ1-1
CDR3 protein: CASSLTPAGPEAFF
CDR3 DNA: TGTGCCAGCAGCCTCACACCGGCCGGCCCTGAAGCTTTCTTT

D gene: -
V gene: TRBV29-1
clone size: -
J gene: TRBJ2-3
CDR3 protein: CSVASLPGEHTDTQYF
CDR3 DNA: TGCAGCGTTGCTTCTCTACCCGGAGAGCATACAGATACGCAGTATTTT

D gene: -
V gene: TRBV28
clone size: -
J gene: TRBJ2-7
CDR3 protein: CASRILGSYEQYF
CDR3 DNA: TGTGCCAGCCGAATCTTGGGCTCCTACGAGCAGTACTTC

D gene: -
V gene: TRBV27
clone size: -
J gene: TRBJ1-2
CDR3 protein: CASSGLGGYYGYTF
CDR3 DNA: TGTGCCAGCAGTGGCTTGGGGGGGTACTATGGCTACACCTTC

D gene: -
V gene: TRBV13
clone size: -
J gene: TRBJ2-3
CDR3 protein: CASSLGLEGDTQYF
CDR3 DNA: TGTGCCAGCAGCTTAGGCCTAGAGGGGGATACGCAGTATTTT

D gene: TRBD1
V gene: TRBV27
clone size: -
J gene: TRBJ2-3
CDR3 protein: CASRDSFTDTQYF
CDR3 DNA: TGTGCCAGCCGGGACAGCTTCACAGATACGCAGTATTTT

D gene: TRBD1
V gene: TRBV6-5
clone size: -
J gene: TRBJ2-7
CDR3 protein: CASSYSIGTGVYEQYF
CDR3 DNA: TGTGCCAGCAGTTACTCGATAGGGACAGGGGTCTACGAGCAGTACTTC

D gene: -
V gene: TRBV15
clone size: -
J gene: TRBJ2-6
CDR3 protein: CATSSGVDFSGANVLTF
CDR3 DNA: TGTGCCACCAGCAGCGGGGTAGACTTCTCTGGGGCCAACGTCCTGACTTTC

D gene: TRBD2
V gene: TRBV5-1
clone size: -
J gene: TRBJ2-7
CDR3 protein: CASSSIAGINYEQYF
CDR3 DNA: TGCGCCAGCAGCTCTATAGCGGGGATAAACTACGAGCAGTACTTC

D gene: -
V gene: TRBV4-3
clone size: -
J gene: TRBJ1-1
CDR3 protein: CASSQGRANTEAFF
CDR3 DNA: TGCGCCAGCAGCCAAGGCAGGGCGAACACTGAAGCTTTCTTT

D gene: -
V gene: TRBV4-1
clone size: -
J gene: TRBJ1-5
CDR3 protein: CASSHSVGGQPQHF
CDR3 DNA: TGCGCCAGCAGCCATTCGGTCGGGGGTCAGCCCCAGCATTTT

D gene: -
V gene: TRBV7-9
clone size: -
J gene: TRBJ2-7
CDR3 protein: CASSLALDSWYEQYF
CDR3 DNA: TGTGCCAGCAGCTTAGCGTTGGACTCCTGGTACGAGCAGTACTTC

D gene: -
V gene: TRBV19
clone size: once
J gene: TRBJ1-1
CDR3 protein: CASSPRTGTNTEAFF
CDR3 DNA: TGTGCCAGTAGTCCCCGAACCGGGACCAACACTGAAGCTTTCTTT

D gene: TRBD1
V gene: TRBV27
clone size: -
J gene: TRBJ1-1
CDR3 protein: CASSQTGDKAFF
CDR3 DNA: TGTGCCAGCAGTCAGACAGGGGATAAAGCTTTCTTT

D gene: -
V gene: TRBV28
clone size: -
J gene: TRBJ1-5
CDR3 protein: CACIRGESNQPQHF
CDR3 DNA: TGTGCCTGCATCCGGGGGGAAAGCAATCAGCCCCAGCATTTT

D gene: -
V gene: TRBV28
clone size: -
J gene: TRBJ2-7
CDR3 protein: CASSRVRSYEQYF
CDR3 DNA: TGTGCCAGCAGTCGGGTACGGTCCTACGAGCAGTACTTC

D gene: TRBD2
V gene: TRBV6-6
clone size: -
J gene: TRBJ2-5
CDR3 protein: CASSYSQTSPKVAQYF
CDR3 DNA: TGTGCCAGCAGTTATTCCCAGACTAGCCCCAAGGTGGCCCAGTACTTC

D gene: TRBD2
V gene: TRBV27
clone size: -
J gene: TRBJ2-5
CDR3 protein: CASSGLAGLSAETQYF
CDR3 DNA: TGTGCCAGCAGTGGCCTAGCGGGTCTCTCGGCGGAGACCCAGTACTTC

D gene: -
V gene: TRBV30
clone size: once
J gene: TRBJ1-6
CDR3 protein: CAWLSSYNSPLHF
CDR3 DNA: TGTGCCTGGCTTAGCTCCTATAATTCACCCCTCCACTTT

D gene: -
V gene: TRBV5-8
clone size: -
J gene: TRBJ1-1
CDR3 protein: CASSVTGNTEAFF
CDR3 DNA: TGTGCCAGCAGCGTTACAGGGAACACTGAAGCTTTCTTT